The 13 T cell receptor beta chains reported below all come from one sample, sequenced in a study of post-analysis software for immune sequencing data. These receptors are not linked to any known antigen. Tagging with unique molecular identifiers was a feature of the TCR beta cDNA libraries. A single record per CDR3 protein comes from TCRdb applying MiXCR to the PCR reads. The profile shows about 560,000 distinct CDR3 sequences, 44% of them singletons. Study results and limitations: TRBV segments more frequent in patients than in controls numbered roughly 5 and included TRBV5-6, TRBV5-1 and TRBV20-1.

Sequencing was carried out using blood. The receptors derive from a girl under 18 with multiple sclerosis.

This clonotype was seen a single time. J is TRBJ1-6 and V is TRBV12-3 or TRBV12-4; D unresolved. The V gene lost 4 bases and the J gene lost 12 bases, with 10 bases spanning the gap. The CDR3 is 12 amino acids. This chain's CDR3 is CASSSDVLPLHF. The DNA of the CDR3 is TGTGCCAGCAGTTCCGACGTTTTACCCCTCCACTTT.

This clonotype was picked up a small number of times. The chain carries TRBV24-1 and TRBJ2-7; D not certain. CDR3 size: 15 residues. From germline, CDR1 is KGHDR and CDR2 SFDVKD. V dropped 6 bases and J dropped 1 base, with 15 bases sitting between them. CDR3 loop: CATSPDKYPSYEQYF. CDR3 nucleotide sequence: TGTGCCACCAGTCCCGACAAATACCCTTCCTACGAGCAGTACTTC.

In this sample, this clonotype turned up a few times. The chain is built from TRBV27 and TRBJ2-1; TRBD2 matches 10 bases. Germline trimming cut 7 bases from V and 9 bases from J; bases unmatched to any gene: 15. CDR1 is MNHEY, CDR2 SMNVEV, per germline (reference sequence). CDR3 length equals 16 residues. Here the CDR3 DNA reads TGTGCCAGCAACATCTTAGAAGCGGGGGGGCCCGGTGAGCAGTTCTTC. It translates to CASNILEAGGPGEQFF.

This clonotype has only a few counts. The V call is TRBV12-3 or TRBV12-4, the J call TRBJ2-1, with D uncertain. The CDR3 has 18 amino acids. Trimming took 6 bases from V and 0 from J, leaving 21 bases between them. CDR3 amino acids: CASSPPPGLGSSYNEQFF. CDR3 nucleotide sequence: TGTGCCAGCAGCCCTCCCCCGGGTCTGGGCAGCTCCTACAATGAGCAGTTCTTC.

The genes are TRBV7-9 and TRBJ2-7; 7 nucleotides align to TRBD1. CDR1 is SEHNR and CDR2 is FQNEAQ in the germline V gene (reference sequence). There are 15 residues in the CDR3. Trimming removed 5 bases from V and 2 bases from J; junction bases left unmatched: 9. CDR3 DNA sequence: TGTGCCAGCAGCCCACTTATCGGGACAGCCTACGAGCAGTACTTC. It yields the protein CASSPLIGTAYEQYF.

This clonotype turned up a few times. This chain uses TRBV9 with TRBJ2-5; TRBD1 or TRBD2 may be the D gene (5 bases each). The end of the DNA fits TRBJ2-7 better, so the J call may be wrong. CDR1 and CDR2 from the germline V gene are SGDLS and YYNGEE. This CDR3 is built from 15 residues. CDR3 in amino acids: CASSVGGVTTHEQYF. In DNA, the CDR3 is TGTGCCAGCAGCGTAGGAGGGGTTACCACCCACGAGCAGTACTTC.

The V gene is TRBV5-1, the J gene TRBJ2-5, with TRBD1 matching over 11 bases. The length of the CDR3 is 14 residues. Per the germline V gene, CDR1 is SGHRS and CDR2 is YFSETQ. The V segment lost 4 bases and the J segment 2 bases; nucleotides outside the gene matches: 1. DNA of the CDR3: TGCGCCAGCAGCGGGACAGGGGGTCAAGAGACCCAGTACTTC. It codes for CASSGTGGQETQYF. Variable domain in full (rest from reference TRBV5-1 and TRBJ2-5): KAGVTQTPRYLIKTRGQQVTLSCSPISGHRSVSWYQQTPGQGLQFLFEYFSETQRNKGNFPGRFSGRQFSNSRSEMNVSTLELGDSALYLCASSGTGGQETQYFGPGTRLLVL.

The rearrangement joins TRBV7-9 to TRBJ2-1; D is undetermined. Between the trimmed V and J ends, which lost 1 base and 10 bases, there was a span of 14 bases. This CDR3 contains 14 residues. Germline V gene data show CDR1 as SEHNR and CDR2 as FQNEAQ (reference sequence). As DNA, the CDR3 is TGTGCCAGCAGCTTAGGTACAGAGGCTTGGGAGCAGTTCTTC. This translates into CASSLGTEAWEQFF. The complete variable domain, with remaining parts taken from reference TRBV7-9 and TRBJ2-1, reads DTGVSQNPRHKITKRGQNVTFRCDPISEHNRLYWYRQTLGQGPEFLTYFQNEAQLEKSRLLSDRFSAERPKGSFSTLEIQRTEQGDSAMYLCASSLGTEAWEQFFGPGTRLTVL.

The rearrangement links TRBV6-5 to TRBJ2-7; possible D gene TRBD1, 5 bases. Between the trimmed V and J ends, which lost 0 bases and 2 bases, there was a span of 14 bases. The germline V gene encodes CDR1 MNHEY and CDR2 SVGAGI. This CDR3 is built from 16 residues. The DNA of the CDR3 is TGTGCCAGCAGTTACTCGGGGCAGCCCAAAGCCTACGAGCAGTACTTC. Protein product: CASSYSGQPKAYEQYF.

This chain links TRBV2 with TRBJ2-1; 7 positions match TRBD2. The CDR3 consists of 15 residues. V lost 5 bases and J lost 4; bases outside the gene matches: 8. Germline values: CDR1 SNHLY, CDR2 FYNNEI. The chain's CDR3 is CASSFGGGWYNEQFF. CDR3 DNA sequence: TGTGCCAGCAGTTTTGGGGGGGGGTGGTACAATGAGCAGTTCTTC.

The J gene is TRBJ2-1, the V gene TRBV7-9; TRBD1 matches 7 bases. The junction had 9 bases not matched to a gene; V was cut back by 8 bases and J by 2 bases. The CDR3 is 15 amino acids. Germline V gene sequence: CDR1 SEHNR, CDR2 FQNEAQ (reference sequence). CDR3 sequence reads: CASFQLQGTYNEQFF. CDR3 nucleotides: TGTGCCAGCTTCCAGCTACAGGGGACCTACAATGAGCAGTTCTTC.

V usage is TRBV6-6 and J usage is TRBJ1-2; 12 bases match TRBD1. This CDR3 spans 14 amino acids. Germline V gives CDR1 MNHNY, CDR2 SVGAGI (reference sequence). V lost 4 bases, J lost 6 bases, and 3 bases stayed unmatched. CDR3 region: CASSFRDRGHGYTF. CDR3 DNA: TGTGCCAGCAGTTTCCGGGACAGGGGGCATGGCTACACCTTC.

As regards this clonotype: An end of the junction differs from the germline gene, which may be a read error. V gene TRBV10-3 combines with J gene TRBJ2-7; D possibly corresponds to TRBD1 (5 bases). The CDR3 runs 16 residues. Germline loops: CDR1 ENHRY, CDR2 SYGVKD. Here the CDR3 DNA reads TGTGCCCTCAGTGACGGGCAGGGATCACCCACCTACGAGCAGTACTTC. Its translation is CALSDGQGSPTYEQYF.